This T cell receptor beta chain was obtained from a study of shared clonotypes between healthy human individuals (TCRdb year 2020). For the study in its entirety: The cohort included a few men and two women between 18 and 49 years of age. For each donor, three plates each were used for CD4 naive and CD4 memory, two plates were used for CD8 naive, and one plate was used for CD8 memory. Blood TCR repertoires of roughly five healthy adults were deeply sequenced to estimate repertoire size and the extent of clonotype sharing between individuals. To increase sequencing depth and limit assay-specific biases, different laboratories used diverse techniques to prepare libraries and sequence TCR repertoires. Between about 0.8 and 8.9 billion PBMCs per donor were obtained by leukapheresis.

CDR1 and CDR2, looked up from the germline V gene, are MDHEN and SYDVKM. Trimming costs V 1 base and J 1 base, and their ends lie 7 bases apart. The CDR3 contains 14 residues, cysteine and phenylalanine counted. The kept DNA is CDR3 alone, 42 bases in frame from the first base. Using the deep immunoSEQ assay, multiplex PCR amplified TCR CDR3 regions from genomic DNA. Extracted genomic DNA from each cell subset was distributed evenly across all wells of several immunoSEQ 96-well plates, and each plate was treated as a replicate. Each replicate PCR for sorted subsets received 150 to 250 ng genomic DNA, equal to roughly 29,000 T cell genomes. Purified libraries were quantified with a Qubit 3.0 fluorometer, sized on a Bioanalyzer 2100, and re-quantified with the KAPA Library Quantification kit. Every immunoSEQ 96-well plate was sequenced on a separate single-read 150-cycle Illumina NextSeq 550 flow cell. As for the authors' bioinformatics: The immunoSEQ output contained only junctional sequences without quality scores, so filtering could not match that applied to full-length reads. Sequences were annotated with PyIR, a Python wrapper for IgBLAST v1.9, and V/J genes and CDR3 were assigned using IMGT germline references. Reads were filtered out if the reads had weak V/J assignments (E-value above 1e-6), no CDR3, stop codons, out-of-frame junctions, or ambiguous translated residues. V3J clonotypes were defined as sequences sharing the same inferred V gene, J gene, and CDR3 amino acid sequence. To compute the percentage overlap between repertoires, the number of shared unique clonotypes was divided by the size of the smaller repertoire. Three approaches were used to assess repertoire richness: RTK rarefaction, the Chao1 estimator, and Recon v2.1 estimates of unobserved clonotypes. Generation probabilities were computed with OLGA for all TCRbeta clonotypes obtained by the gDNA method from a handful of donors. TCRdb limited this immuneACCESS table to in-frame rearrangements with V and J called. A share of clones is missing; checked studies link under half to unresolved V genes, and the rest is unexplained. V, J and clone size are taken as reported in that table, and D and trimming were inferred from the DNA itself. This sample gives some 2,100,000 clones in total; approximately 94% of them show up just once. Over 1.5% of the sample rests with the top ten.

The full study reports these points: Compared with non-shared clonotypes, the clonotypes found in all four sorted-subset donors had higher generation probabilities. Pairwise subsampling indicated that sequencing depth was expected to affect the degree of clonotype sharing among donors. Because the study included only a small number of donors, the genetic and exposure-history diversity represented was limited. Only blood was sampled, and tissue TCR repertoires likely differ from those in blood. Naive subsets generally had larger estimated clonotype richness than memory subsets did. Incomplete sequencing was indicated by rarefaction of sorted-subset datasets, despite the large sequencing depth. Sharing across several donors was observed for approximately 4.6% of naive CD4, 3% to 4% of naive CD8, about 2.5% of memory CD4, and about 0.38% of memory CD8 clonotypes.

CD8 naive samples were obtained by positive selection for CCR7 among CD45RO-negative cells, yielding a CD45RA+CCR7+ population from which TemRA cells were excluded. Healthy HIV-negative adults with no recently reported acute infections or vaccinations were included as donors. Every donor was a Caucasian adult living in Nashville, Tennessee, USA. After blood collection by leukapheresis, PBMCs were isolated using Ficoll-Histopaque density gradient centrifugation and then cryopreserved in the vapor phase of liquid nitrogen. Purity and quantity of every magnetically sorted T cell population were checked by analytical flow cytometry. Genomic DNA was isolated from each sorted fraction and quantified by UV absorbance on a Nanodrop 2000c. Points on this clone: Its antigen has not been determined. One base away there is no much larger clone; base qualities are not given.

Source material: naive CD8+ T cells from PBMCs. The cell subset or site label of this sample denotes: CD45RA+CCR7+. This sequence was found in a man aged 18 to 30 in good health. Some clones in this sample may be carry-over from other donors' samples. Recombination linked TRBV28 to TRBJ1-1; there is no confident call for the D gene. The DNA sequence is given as TGTGCCAGCAGTTTATTTCGGCCGAACACTGAAGCTTTCTTT. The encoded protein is CASSLFRPNTEAFF.